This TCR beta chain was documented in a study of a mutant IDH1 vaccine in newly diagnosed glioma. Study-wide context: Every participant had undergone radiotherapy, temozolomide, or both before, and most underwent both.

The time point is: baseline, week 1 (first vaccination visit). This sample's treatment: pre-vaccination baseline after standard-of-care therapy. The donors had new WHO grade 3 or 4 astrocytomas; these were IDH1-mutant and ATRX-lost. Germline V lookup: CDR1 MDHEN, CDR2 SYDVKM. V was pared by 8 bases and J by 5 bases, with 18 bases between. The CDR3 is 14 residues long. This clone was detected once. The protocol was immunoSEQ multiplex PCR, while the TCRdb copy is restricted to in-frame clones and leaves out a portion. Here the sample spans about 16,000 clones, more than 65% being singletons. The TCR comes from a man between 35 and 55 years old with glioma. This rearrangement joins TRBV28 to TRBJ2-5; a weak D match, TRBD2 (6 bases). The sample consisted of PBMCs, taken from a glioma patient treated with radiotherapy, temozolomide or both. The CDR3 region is CASGERTGGETQYF. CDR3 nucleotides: TGTGCCAGCGGCGAGAGGACCGGAGGGGAGACCCAGTACTTC.